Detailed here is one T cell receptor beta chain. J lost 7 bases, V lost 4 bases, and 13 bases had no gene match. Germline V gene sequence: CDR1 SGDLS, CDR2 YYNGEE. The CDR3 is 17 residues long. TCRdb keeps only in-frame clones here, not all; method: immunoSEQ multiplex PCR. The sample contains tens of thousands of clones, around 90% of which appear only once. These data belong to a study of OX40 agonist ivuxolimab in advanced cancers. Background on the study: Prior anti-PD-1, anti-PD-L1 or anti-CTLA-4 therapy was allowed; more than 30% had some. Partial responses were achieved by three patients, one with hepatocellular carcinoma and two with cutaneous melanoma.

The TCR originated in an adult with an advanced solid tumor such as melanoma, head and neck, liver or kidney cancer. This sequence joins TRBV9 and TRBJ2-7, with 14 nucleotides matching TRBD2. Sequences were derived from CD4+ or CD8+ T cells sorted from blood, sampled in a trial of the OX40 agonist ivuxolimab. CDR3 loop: CASSSGTSGRRATEQYF. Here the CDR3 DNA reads TGTGCCAGCAGCTCCGGGACTAGCGGGAGAAGGGCTACAGAGCAGTACTTC. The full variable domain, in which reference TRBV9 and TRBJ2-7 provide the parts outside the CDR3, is DSGVTQTPKHLITATGQRVTLRCSPRSGDLSVYWYQQSLDQGLQFLIQYYNGEERAKGNILERFSAQQFPDLHSELNLSSLELGDSALYFCASSSGTSGRRATEQYFGPGTRLTVT.